This passage covers 32 T cell receptor beta chains from one sample sequenced in a study of cytotoxic CD8 clonotypes in ibrutinib-treated CLL. This table comes from immunoSEQ multiplex PCR, and its TCRdb copy is limited to in-frame clones, with some not included. The table shows tens of thousands of clones, with around 60% occurring only once. Sequencing used PBMCs, obtained after 24 months of ibrutinib treatment. The receptors were gathered from a human donor with chronic lymphocytic leukemia.

In its sample, this clone was seen many times. The rearrangement uses TRBV27 and TRBJ2-5; possibly TRBD2 for D (5 bases). The CDR3 totals 15 residues. Germline V gene data show CDR1 as MNHEY and CDR2 as SMNVEV (reference sequence). V was shortened by 8 bases and J by 0 bases, with 16 bases between the two germline ends. CDR3 region: CASGGRGSYQETQYF. Written as DNA, the CDR3 is TGTGCCAGCGGAGGACGAGGTTCGTACCAAGAGACCCAGTACTTC.

V gene TRBV21-1 combines with J gene TRBJ1-5. TRBV21-1 is recorded as a pseudogene. This CDR3 is 18 amino acids long. DNA for the CDR3: TGTGCCAGACCGCCCGACCTCGGAGAAATTAAAATCAATCAGCCCCAGCATTTT. Its protein product is CARPPDLGEIKINQPQHF.

This clone was counted many times. V and J are TRBV7-7 and TRBJ2-5; no clear D. The CDR3 has 13 amino acids. V shed 2 bases and J shed 9 bases, with 13 bases lying between them. CDR1 and CDR2 (germline): SSHAT, FNYEAQ (reference sequence). CDR3 bases: TGTGCCAGCAGCTTAATTTCGGCTGAGTCCCAGTACTTC. This gives the protein CASSLISAESQYF.

V gene TRBV2 combines with J gene TRBJ1-6, with 7 bases lining up with TRBD1. With 6 bases clipped from V and 2 bases from J, the junction kept 4 bases outside the gene matches. The CDR3 extends over 15 amino acids. Germline loops: CDR1 SNHLY, CDR2 FYNNEI. The CDR3 here is CASRTGTAYNSPLHF. The CDR3 DNA is TGTGCCAGCAGGACCGGGACAGCCTATAATTCACCCCTCCACTTT.

The V gene is TRBV5-1, the J gene TRBJ1-3; a weak D match, TRBD1 (5 bases). The CDR3 runs 19 residues. Trimming took 0 bases from V and 4 from J, leaving 23 bases between them. Per germline, CDR1 SGHRS and CDR2 YFSETQ. The CDR3 is CASSLAGALIGGQGNTIYF. In DNA form, the CDR3 reads TGCGCCAGCAGCTTGGCCGGGGCCCTTATCGGCGGTCAAGGAAACACCATATATTTT.

The chain combines TRBV4-1 with TRBJ2-7; D is ambiguous. The germline V and J ends were trimmed by 0 bases and 2 bases, with 11 bases remaining between them. The CDR3 covers 15 residues. In germline, CDR1 is MGHRA, CDR2 YSYEKL. The CDR3 sequence is CASSQELYPPYEQYV. The CDR3 coding sequence is TGCGCCAGCAGCCAAGAGCTCTACCCTCCCTACGAGCAGTACGTC.

This clone was observed once. The V and J genes are TRBV11-2 and TRBJ2-7; D is tentatively TRBD1 or TRBD2 (5 bases each). Germline CDR1 reads SGHAT; CDR2 reads FQNNGV. V shed 5 bases and J shed 2 bases, with 13 bases lying between them. The length of the CDR3 is 14 residues. The CDR3 sequence: CASSIRDQTYEQYF. CDR3 DNA sequence: TGTGCCAGCAGCATCCGGGACCAGACCTACGAGCAGTACTTC.

The chain uses TRBV14 and TRBJ2-3, with D possibly TRBD2 on 6 matching bases. Per the germline V gene, CDR1 is SGHDN and CDR2 is FVKESK. V shed 4 bases and J shed 0 bases, with 20 bases lying between them. The CDR3 contains 18 residues. The CDR3 spells CASSLRRRVPASTDTQYF. Written as DNA, the CDR3 is TGTGCCAGCAGCCTGCGACGGAGGGTGCCGGCTAGCACAGATACGCAGTATTTT. The full variable domain, its missing parts supplied by reference TRBV14 and TRBJ2-3, is EAGVTQFPSHSVIEKGQTVTLRCDPISGHDNLYWYRRVMGKEIKFLLHFVKESKQDESGMPNNRFLAERTGGTYSTLKVQPAELEDSGVYFCASSLRRRVPASTDTQYFGPGTRLTVL.

The CDR3 DNA reads TGTGCCAGCAGTTCCCGGACAGGTCGAAAGTATGGCTACACCTTC. It codes for CASSSRTGRKYGYTF. The chain combines TRBV28 with TRBJ1-2; the match to TRBD1 covers 7 bases. The CDR3 totals 15 residues. Germline V gene data show CDR1 as MDHEN and CDR2 as SYDVKM. The V segment lost 4 bases and the J segment 5 bases; nucleotides outside the gene matches: 10.

CDR3 coding DNA: TGTGCCAGCAGCTGGACGCTGAACACTGAAGCTTTCTTT. This gives the protein CASSWTLNTEAFF. V gene TRBV7-6 combines with J gene TRBJ1-1; no clear D. CDR3 length: 13 residues. Trimming took 4 bases from V and 0 from J, leaving 6 bases between them. Germline loops: CDR1 SGHVS, CDR2 FNYEAQ.

This clone was recorded many times. The chain links TRBV4-1 to TRBJ1-1; unclear D gene. Germline assignment: CDR1 MGHRA and CDR2 YSYEKL. Trimming left V 0 bases short and J 1 base short, with 12 bases between. The CDR3 sequence is 16 residues long. The CDR3 reads CASSQDIQTKNTEAFF. The CDR3 DNA reads TGCGCCAGCAGCCAAGACATACAGACGAAGAACACTGAAGCTTTCTTT.

V and J are TRBV29-1 and TRBJ2-3; D is unresolved. This CDR3 is 13 amino acids long. The V gene lost 4 bases and the J gene lost 4 bases, with 12 bases spanning the gap. Looked up from germline, CDR1 is SQVTM and CDR2 is ANQGSEA. CDR3 region: CSVGPGRSDTQYF. CDR3 sequence (DNA): TGCAGCGTTGGACCCGGACGTTCAGATACGCAGTATTTT.

The rearrangement uses TRBV19 and TRBJ2-2; no clear D. This CDR3 has 14 amino acids. Germline CDR1 and CDR2: LNHDA and SQIVND (reference sequence). The V gene lost 4 bases and the J gene lost 0 bases, with 6 bases spanning the gap. The CDR3, as DNA: TGTGCCAGTAGTAGGTTCGCGAACACCGGGGAGCTGTTTTTT. It is translated as CASSRFANTGELFF.

The chain employs TRBV4-1 and TRBJ1-5, with a tentative D call TRBD1 (5 bases). V was pared by 7 bases and J by 4 bases, with 17 bases between. The CDR3 has 15 amino acids. Germline values: CDR1 MGHRA, CDR2 YSYEKL. CDR3 loop: CASNWDGGSNQPQHF. The CDR3 region has the DNA TGCGCCAGCAACTGGGACGGGGGTTCTAATCAGCCCCAGCATTTT.

The gene calls are TRBV11-3 and TRBJ2-7; D assignment may be TRBD1 or TRBD2 (5 bases each). Germline-derived CDR1 and CDR2 are SGHNT and YENEEA. The CDR3 has 13 amino acids. Trimming removed 3 bases at V and 0 bases at J, with 6 bases between. DNA for the CDR3: TGTGCCAGCAGCTTCGGGGCCTCCTACGAGCAGTACTTC. Translation gives CASSFGASYEQYF. The whole variable domain, remainder taken from reference TRBV11-3 and TRBJ2-7, is EAGVVQSPRYKIIEKKQPVAFWCNPISGHNTLYWYLQNLGQGPELLIRYENEEAVDDSQLPKDRFSAERLKGVDSTLKIQPAELGDSAVYLCASSFGASYEQYFGPGTRLTVT.

The chain employs TRBV25-1 and TRBJ1-3; TRBD1 matches 9 bases. After removal of 6 bases from V and 2 bases from J, the junction contained 5 bases not matched to a gene. There are 15 residues in the CDR3. The germline V gene has CDR1 MGHDK and CDR2 SYGVNS. CDR3 nucleotide sequence: TGTGCCAGCAGGAAACAGGGGGCTCCTGGAAACACCATATATTTT. It specifies CASRKQGAPGNTIYF.

This clone was counted ten times or more. The chain employs TRBV27 and TRBJ1-2, with D hard to call. Germline lookup yields CDR1 MNHEY and CDR2 SMNVEV (reference sequence). The V gene lost 5 bases and the J gene lost 2 bases, with 12 bases spanning the gap. This CDR3 has 14 residues. In nucleotides, the CDR3 is TGTGCCAGCAGTAGTGTAGGGCTCAACTATGGCTACACCTTC. This gives the protein CASSSVGLNYGYTF.

CDR3 residues: CASSQLPQTATNQPQHF. The DNA of the CDR3 is TGCGCCAGCAGCCAACTGCCCCAGACAGCCACCAATCAGCCCCAGCATTTT. The V and J genes are TRBV4-1 and TRBJ1-5, with D maybe TRBD1 (5 bases). The V gene lost 2 bases and the J gene lost 3 bases, with 17 bases spanning the gap. Germline-derived CDR1 and CDR2 are MGHRA and YSYEKL. The length of the CDR3 is 17 residues.

This chain links TRBV6-1 with TRBJ2-7; tentative D call: TRBD2 (6 bases). Germline-derived CDR1 and CDR2 are MNHNS and SASEGT. The CDR3 length is 14 residues. V was trimmed by 10 bases and J by 2 bases, leaving 18 bases between them. CDR3 residues: CATKRQEGPYEQYF. In nucleotides, the CDR3 is TGTGCCACCAAACGGCAGGAGGGCCCCTACGAGCAGTACTTC.

This clone was seen just once. The rearrangement links TRBV6-1 to TRBJ2-7, with D perhaps matching TRBD1 (6 bases). The germline V and J ends were trimmed by 5 bases and 2 bases, with 13 bases remaining between them. Germline V gene data show CDR1 as MNHNS and CDR2 as SASEGT. The CDR3 covers 14 residues. CDR3 loop: CASSLGQGTYEQYF. Written as DNA, the CDR3 is TGTGCCAGCAGTCTGGGGCAGGGGACCTACGAGCAGTACTTC.

This clone was seen once. This chain links TRBV4-1 with TRBJ2-5; 10 nucleotides align to TRBD2. The CDR3 runs 15 residues. The V segment lost 5 bases and the J segment 3 bases; nucleotides outside the gene matches: 6. Germline V gene lookup returns CDR1 MGHRA and CDR2 YSYEKL. The CDR3 reads CASSKREGREETQYF. CDR3 in DNA: TGCGCCAGCAGCAAGCGGGAGGGGCGGGAAGAGACCCAGTACTTC.

The V and J genes are TRBV5-4 and TRBJ1-6; possibly TRBD1 for D (5 bases). With 3 bases removed from V and 10 bases from J, the gap between germline ends came to 20 bases. Germline CDR1 and CDR2: SGHNT and YYREEE (reference sequence). The CDR3 covers 16 residues. The CDR3 sequence is CASSSDEGYPQSPLHF. In nucleotides, the CDR3 is TGTGCCAGCAGCTCCGATGAGGGGTACCCGCAATCACCCCTCCACTTT.

The chain links TRBV4-2 to TRBJ1-2, with a tentative D call TRBD1 (6 bases). The CDR3 spans 18 residues. Trimming removed 0 bases from V and 8 bases from J, with 25 bases in between. The germline gives CDR1 LGHNA, CDR2 YNFKEQ. The DNA of the CDR3 is TGTGCCAGCAGCCAAGATCGGGGGCGAGGTGGGGCGGGTATCGGCTACACCTTC. It translates to CASSQDRGRGGAGIGYTF.

Only a few counts were recorded for this clone. The chain recombines TRBV9 with TRBJ2-5; D not certain. The CDR3 has 14 residues. V was clipped by 6 bases and J by 1 base, with 13 bases between them. The V gene's germline CDR1 is SGDLS and CDR2 YYNGEE. The CDR3: CASTPGLPQETQYF. Written as DNA, the CDR3 is TGTGCCAGCACACCAGGCTTACCCCAAGAGACCCAGTACTTC. Together with reference TRBV9 and TRBJ2-5, the CDR3 gives the full variable domain: DSGVTQTPKHLITATGQRVTLRCSPRSGDLSVYWYQQSLDQGLQFLIQYYNGEERAKGNILERFSAQQFPDLHSELNLSSLELGDSALYFCASTPGLPQETQYFGPGTRLLVL.

The chain couples TRBV28 to TRBJ1-1, with D possibly TRBD1 on 6 matching bases. The germline gives CDR1 MDHEN, CDR2 SYDVKM. This CDR3 is 14 amino acids long. Trimming pared 4 bases from V and 0 bases from J, leaving 9 bases between. Written as DNA, the CDR3 is TGTGCCAGCAGTTCAGGGGCATTGAACACTGAAGCTTTCTTT. It yields the protein CASSSGALNTEAFF.

In this sample, this clone turned up a few times. The rearrangement uses TRBV7-8 and TRBJ2-3, with a tentative D call TRBD1 (5 bases). Trimming left V 5 bases short and J 7 bases short, with 22 bases between. The CDR3 is 16 residues long. The germline V gene has CDR1 SGHVS and CDR2 FQNEAQ. The CDR3: CASSPAPGNWGYTQYF. The CDR3 DNA is TGTGCCAGCAGCCCTGCCCCAGGGAATTGGGGCTATACGCAGTATTTT.

The chain couples TRBV2 to TRBJ1-2, with D hard to call. V was pared by 0 bases and J by 4 bases, with 6 bases between. This CDR3 is 13 amino acids long. The germline gives CDR1 SNHLY, CDR2 FYNNEI. CDR3 sequence (DNA): TGTGCCAGCAGTGAAGCTCGCGGCTATGGCTACACCTTC. Translation gives CASSEARGYGYTF.

This clone has a handful of counts. The chain combines TRBV29-1 with TRBJ2-2; 11 bases map to TRBD2. Germline CDR1 reads SQVTM; CDR2 reads ANQGSEA. This CDR3 is 13 amino acids long. J lost 5 bases, V lost 4 bases, and 0 bases had no gene match. The CDR3 region has the DNA TGCAGCGTTGGACTAGCGGGGACCGGGGAGCTGTTTTTT. The encoded protein is CSVGLAGTGELFF.

This clone was detected ten times or more. This sequence joins TRBV27 and TRBJ1-2, with no clear D. Trimming removed 7 bases from V and 4 bases from J, with 13 bases in between. Per the germline V gene, CDR1 is MNHEY and CDR2 is SMNVEV (reference sequence). This CDR3 has 13 residues. The CDR3 reads CASTPFGGYGYTF. The CDR3 nucleotides are TGTGCCAGCACACCCTTCGGAGGCTATGGCTACACCTTC.

The chain carries TRBV11-2 and TRBJ2-3; D ambiguous. Trimming pared 5 bases from V and 2 bases from J, leaving 5 bases between. This CDR3 comprises 12 residues. Germline values: CDR1 SGHAT, CDR2 FQNNGV. The CDR3 spells CASSLITDTQYF. CDR3 DNA: TGTGCCAGCAGCCTAATCACAGATACGCAGTATTTT.

This chain connects TRBV7-9 to TRBJ2-3; 12 bases line up with TRBD2. CDR1 and CDR2 (germline): SEHNR, FQNEAQ (reference sequence). This CDR3 comprises 17 residues. The V gene end was trimmed by 4 bases and the J gene end by 8 bases; junction bases not matched to a gene: 13. CDR3 DNA: TGTGCCAGCAGCTCTACCCCCCGGACTAGCGGGATTAGTACGCAGTATTTT. Translating it yields CASSSTPRTSGISTQYF.

This clone has ten or more counts. The V gene is TRBV10-3, the J gene TRBJ1-2; no definite D call. Germline CDR1 is ENHRY and CDR2 is SYGVKD. The CDR3 runs to 12 residues. V gave up 7 bases and J gave up 3 bases, with 9 bases separating them. The chain's CDR3 is CAINDGHYGYTF. DNA of the CDR3: TGTGCCATCAACGACGGACACTATGGCTACACCTTC.